The 17 T cell receptor beta chains in this list originate from one sample, sequenced in a study of neoadjuvant anti-PD-1 for oral cavity cancer. Produced via immunoSEQ multiplex PCR; TCRdb's table is partial and in-frame only. This sample has roughly 68,000 clones; 70% to 90% occur once, and the top ten carry 2.5% to 3%. Time point given: after neoadjuvant nivolumab, at surgical resection. The sequencing used PBMCs, collected after nivolumab (anti-PD-1) treatment. The receptors derive from a person aged 35-79 years with oral cavity squamous cell carcinoma.

The CDR3 DNA is TGTGCCAGCAGCTACGGCGCGAACTCTGGAAACACCATATATTTT. Translated, it gives CASSYGANSGNTIYF. The V and J genes are TRBV28 and TRBJ1-3, with D unresolved. CDR3 length: 15 amino acids. Deletions cut 6 bases from V and 0 bases from J, with 12 bases between. Per germline, CDR1 MDHEN and CDR2 SYDVKM.

This rearrangement joins TRBV6-1 to TRBJ2-6, with D perhaps matching TRBD1 (6 bases). The V and J ends lost 3 bases and 0 bases respectively, with 9 bases between them. The CDR3 has 16 residues. CDR1 MNHNS and CDR2 SASEGT come from the germline V gene. For the CDR3, the DNA is TGTGCCAGCAGTGAGGGACATTTCTCTGGGGCCAACGTCCTGACTTTC. Protein: CASSEGHFSGANVLTF.

This sequence joins TRBV11-2 and TRBJ2-1; 11 bases fit TRBD2. With V trimmed by 3 bases and J by 10 bases, 5 bases remained unmatched. CDR1 and CDR2 (germline): SGHAT, FQNNGV. CDR3 length: 14 residues. The CDR3 region has the DNA TGTGCCAGCAGCTTTCTAGCGGGAGGACGCGAGCAGTTCTTC. Its translation is CASSFLAGGREQFF. Based on the CDR3 plus reference TRBV11-2 and TRBJ2-1, the full variable domain is EAGVAQSPRYKIIEKRQSVAFWCNPISGHATLYWYQQILGQGPKLLIQFQNNGVVDDSQLPKDRFSAERLKGVDSTLKIQPAKLEDSAVYLCASSFLAGGREQFFGPGTRLTVL.

The chain joins TRBV6-5 to TRBJ2-7; 7 bases fit TRBD2. Unmatched junction bases numbered 9, after V lost 5 bases and J lost 2 bases. There are 15 residues in the CDR3. Germline V gives CDR1 MNHEY, CDR2 SVGAGI. The CDR3 protein is CASSASLRGTYEQYF. The CDR3 DNA is TGTGCCAGCAGTGCGTCTTTGCGGGGGACCTACGAGCAGTACTTC.

In this sample, this clone turned up once. V usage is TRBV5-4 and J usage is TRBJ2-5; TRBD2 matches 11 bases. Trimming at V came to 0 bases and at J to 2 bases, leaving 6 bases not matched to a gene. CDR3 length: 17 amino acids. Germline assignment: CDR1 SGHNT and CDR2 YYREEE (reference sequence). CDR3 nucleotide sequence: TGTGCCAGCAGCTTGGGGTTGACTAGCGGGGATCAAGAGACCCAGTACTTC. Protein sequence: CASSLGLTSGDQETQYF.

The chain links TRBV9 to TRBJ2-1; D perhaps matches TRBD1 (6 bases). Germline V gene data show CDR1 as SGDLS and CDR2 as YYNGEE. The length of the CDR3 is 15 residues. Deletions cut 3 bases from V and 2 bases from J, with 12 bases between. The CDR3 region is CASSAGQLAYNEQFF. The CDR3 DNA follows: TGTGCCAGCAGCGCCGGACAGCTAGCCTACAATGAGCAGTTCTTC.

The V call is TRBV30, the J call TRBJ1-1; D not certain. Germline-derived CDR1 and CDR2 are GTSNPN and SVGIG (reference sequence). The V gene lost 1 base and the J gene lost 0 bases, with 9 bases spanning the gap. The CDR3 covers 14 residues. The CDR3 spells CAWSDTHLNTEAFF. The CDR3 DNA reads as TGTGCCTGGAGTGATACCCATCTGAACACTGAAGCTTTCTTT.

The chain recombines TRBV6-1 with TRBJ2-1; the D gene is possibly TRBD2 (6 bases). Germline assignment: CDR1 MNHNS and CDR2 SASEGT. The length of the CDR3 is 18 residues. V lost 1 base and J lost 3, with 19 bases in between. The chain's CDR3 is CASSEVSGLIILYNEQFF. The CDR3 region has the DNA TGTGCCAGCAGTGAAGTGTCGGGACTCATTATACTCTACAATGAGCAGTTCTTC.

Only a few counts were recorded for this clone. The rearrangement uses TRBV9 and TRBJ1-1; TRBD1 is a possible D gene (5 bases). The CDR3 is 15 amino acids. Germline CDR1 and CDR2: SGDLS and YYNGEE. The ends were cut back, 0 bases at V and 1 base at J, with 10 bases in the middle. In DNA form, the CDR3 reads TGTGCCAGCAGCGTAGATCAGGGCGGGAACACTGAAGCTTTCTTT. Amino acid sequence: CASSVDQGGNTEAFF. Together with reference TRBV9 and TRBJ1-1, the CDR3 gives the full variable domain: DSGVTQTPKHLITATGQRVTLRCSPRSGDLSVYWYQQSLDQGLQFLIQYYNGEERAKGNILERFSAQQFPDLHSELNLSSLELGDSALYFCASSVDQGGNTEAFFGQGTRLTVV.

This sequence joins TRBV7-8 and TRBJ2-3; D is unresolved. The CDR3 length is 15 residues. Germline values: CDR1 SGHVS, CDR2 FQNEAQ. V was pared by 2 bases and J by 4 bases, with 13 bases between. The DNA for the CDR3 is TGTGCCAGCAGCTTAAACCTATCTCCCGCAGATACGCAGTATTTT. This gives the protein CASSLNLSPADTQYF.

The chain has TRBV19 and TRBJ2-1, with D perhaps TRBD2 (5 bases). The germline V and J ends were trimmed by 1 base and 4 bases, with 11 bases remaining between them. The CDR3 sequence is 15 residues long. Germline V gene lookup returns CDR1 LNHDA and CDR2 SQIVND (reference sequence). CDR3 region: CASSIGLANYNEQFF. The CDR3 DNA sequence: TGTGCCAGTAGTATAGGGCTAGCTAATTACAATGAGCAGTTCTTC.

A single count supports this clone. V is TRBV15 and J is TRBJ1-3, with a possible D match to TRBD1 (6 bases). Germline V gene lookup returns CDR1 LNHNV and CDR2 YYDKDF (reference sequence). Trimming removed 6 bases at V and 0 bases at J, with 21 bases between. The CDR3 covers 18 residues. The CDR3 DNA sequence: TGTGCCACCAGTAATAGGGCCTGGACAGATTCCTCTGGAAACACCATATATTTT. Translated: CATSNRAWTDSSGNTIYF.

The CDR3 DNA reads as TGTGCCACCAGGCGGGACACTATCAATGAGCAGTTCTTC. Translated: CATRRDTINEQFF. V gene TRBV15 combines with J gene TRBJ2-1, with D perhaps TRBD1 or TRBD2 (6 bases each). Per the germline V gene, CDR1 is LNHNV and CDR2 is YYDKDF (reference sequence). The CDR3 length is 13 residues. Trimming removed 6 bases from V and 6 bases from J, with 12 bases in between.

The DNA of the CDR3 is TGTGCCAGCAGCGTGAGTTGGGGCATGAACACTGAAGCTTTCTTT. Its protein product is CASSVSWGMNTEAFF. The chain couples TRBV9 to TRBJ1-1, with D perhaps TRBD1 (5 bases). Trimming shortened V by 2 bases and J by 0 bases, and 11 bases separated the two germline ends. The CDR3 contains 15 residues. CDR1 is SGDLS, CDR2 YYNGEE, per germline.

The gene calls are TRBV14 and TRBJ2-3, with 9 bases identical to TRBD2. From germline, CDR1 is SGHDN and CDR2 FVKESK. J was trimmed by 6 bases and V by 1 base; bases with no gene match: 11. The CDR3 has 17 amino acids. Here the CDR3 DNA reads TGTGCCAGCAGCCAAGTTTGGATAGCGGGAGTCAGTGATACGCAGTATTTT. Its protein is CASSQVWIAGVSDTQYF.

The chain is built from TRBV19 and TRBJ1-3; the D is unclear. Per germline, CDR1 LNHDA and CDR2 SQIVND (reference sequence). V was clipped by 3 bases and J by 2 bases, with 11 bases between them. The length of the CDR3 is 15 residues. As DNA, the CDR3 is TGTGCCAGTAGTATTAACCAGATGGCTGGAAACACCATATATTTT. Encoded protein: CASSINQMAGNTIYF. The whole variable domain, remainder taken from reference TRBV19 and TRBJ1-3, is DGGITQSPKYLFRKEGQNVTLSCEQNLNHDAMYWYRQDPGQGLRLIYYSQIVNDFQKGDIAEGYSVSREKKESFPLTVTSAQKNPTAFYLCASSINQMAGNTIYFGEGSWLTVV.

The V and J genes are TRBV5-1 and TRBJ1-1; TRBD1 might be the D (5 bases). CDR1 is SGHRS, CDR2 YFSETQ, per germline. V gave up 3 bases and J gave up 3 bases, with 21 bases separating them. The CDR3 totals 17 residues. CDR3 residues: CASSYEGTGRGDTEAFF. The CDR3 DNA sequence: TGCGCCAGCAGCTATGAGGGGACGGGTCGTGGGGACACTGAAGCTTTCTTT.